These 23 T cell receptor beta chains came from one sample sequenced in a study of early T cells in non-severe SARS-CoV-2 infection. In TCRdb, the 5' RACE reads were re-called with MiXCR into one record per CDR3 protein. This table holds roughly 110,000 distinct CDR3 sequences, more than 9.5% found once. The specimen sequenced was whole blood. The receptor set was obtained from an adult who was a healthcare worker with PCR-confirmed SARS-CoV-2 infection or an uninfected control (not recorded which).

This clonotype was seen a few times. The CDR3 nucleotides are TGTGCCAGTAGTAAGGGGCTCGGATCCTACGAGCAGTACTTC. Protein product: CASSKGLGSYEQYF. This chain links TRBV19 with TRBJ2-7; D is perhaps TRBD1 (5 bases). Germline V CDR1 and CDR2: LNHDA, SQIVND (reference sequence). V was trimmed by 4 bases and J by 1 base, leaving 11 bases between them. The CDR3 covers 14 residues. The variable domain in full, completed from reference TRBV19 and TRBJ2-7, reads DGGITQSPKYLFRKEGQNVTLSCEQNLNHDAMYWYRQDPGQGLRLIYYSQIVNDFQKGDIAEGYSVSREKKESFPLTVTSAQKNPTAFYLCASSKGLGSYEQYFGPGTRLTVT.

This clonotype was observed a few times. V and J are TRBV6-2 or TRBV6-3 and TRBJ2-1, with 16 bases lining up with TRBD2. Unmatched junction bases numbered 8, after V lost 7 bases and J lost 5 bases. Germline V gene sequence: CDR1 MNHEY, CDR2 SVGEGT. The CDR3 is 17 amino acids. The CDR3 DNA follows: TGTGCCAGCACCAACCTAGGGACTAGCGGGAGGGACAATGAGCAGTTCTTC. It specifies CASTNLGTSGRDNEQFF.

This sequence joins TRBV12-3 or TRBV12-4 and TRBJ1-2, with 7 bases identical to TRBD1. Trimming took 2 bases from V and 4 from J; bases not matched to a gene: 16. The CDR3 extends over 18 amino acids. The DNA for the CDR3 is TGTGCCAGCAGTTTAAGGGGTGGTTGGAGGGGGCGTCCCTATGGCTACACCTTC. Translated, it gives CASSLRGGWRGRPYGYTF.

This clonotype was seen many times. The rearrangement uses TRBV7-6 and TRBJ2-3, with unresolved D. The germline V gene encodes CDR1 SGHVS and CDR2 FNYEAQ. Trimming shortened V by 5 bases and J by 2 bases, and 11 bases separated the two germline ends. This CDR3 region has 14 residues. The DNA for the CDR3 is TGTGCCAGCAGCCAAAGACTCGACACAGATACGCAGTATTTT. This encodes CASSQRLDTDTQYF.

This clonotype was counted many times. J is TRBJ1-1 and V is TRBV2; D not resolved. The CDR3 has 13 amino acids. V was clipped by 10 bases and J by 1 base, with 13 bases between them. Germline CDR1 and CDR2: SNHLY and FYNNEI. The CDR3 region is CAIPPGTNTEAFF. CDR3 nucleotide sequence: TGTGCCATCCCACCAGGTACGAACACTGAAGCTTTCTTT.

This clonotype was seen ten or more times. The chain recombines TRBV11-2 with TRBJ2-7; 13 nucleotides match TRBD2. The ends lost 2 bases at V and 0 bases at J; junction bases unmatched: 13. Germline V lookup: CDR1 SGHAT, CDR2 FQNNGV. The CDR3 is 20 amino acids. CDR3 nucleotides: TGTGCCAGCAGCTTAACCGTCCGGACTAGCGGGAGCCGAAGCTCCTACGAGCAGTACTTC. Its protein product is CASSLTVRTSGSRSSYEQYF.

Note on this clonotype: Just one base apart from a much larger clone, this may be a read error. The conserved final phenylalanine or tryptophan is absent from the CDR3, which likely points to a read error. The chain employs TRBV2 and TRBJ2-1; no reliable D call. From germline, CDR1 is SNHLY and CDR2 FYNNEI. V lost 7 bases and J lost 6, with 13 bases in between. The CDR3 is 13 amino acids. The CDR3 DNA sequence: TGTGCCAGCAATGAGTCCCCTGGCAATGAGCAGTTCCTC. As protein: CASNESPGNEQFL.

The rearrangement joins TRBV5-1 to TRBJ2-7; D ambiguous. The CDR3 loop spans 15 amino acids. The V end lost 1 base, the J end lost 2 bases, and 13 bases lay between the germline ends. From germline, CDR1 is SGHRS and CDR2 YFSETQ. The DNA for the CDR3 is TGCGCCAGCAGCTTGAGTATCCTCCCACCCTACGAGCAGTACTTC. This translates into CASSLSILPPYEQYF. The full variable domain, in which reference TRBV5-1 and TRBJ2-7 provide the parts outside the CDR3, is KAGVTQTPRYLIKTRGQQVTLSCSPISGHRSVSWYQQTPGQGLQFLFEYFSETQRNKGNFPGRFSGRQFSNSRSEMNVSTLELGDSALYLCASSLSILPPYEQYFGPGTRLTVT.

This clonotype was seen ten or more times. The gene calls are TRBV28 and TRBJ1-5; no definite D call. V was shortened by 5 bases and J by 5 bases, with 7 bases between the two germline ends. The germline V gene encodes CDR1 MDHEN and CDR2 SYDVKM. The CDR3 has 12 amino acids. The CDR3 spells CASSPLYQPQHF. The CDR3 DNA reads TGTGCCAGCAGTCCCCTATATCAGCCCCAGCATTTT.

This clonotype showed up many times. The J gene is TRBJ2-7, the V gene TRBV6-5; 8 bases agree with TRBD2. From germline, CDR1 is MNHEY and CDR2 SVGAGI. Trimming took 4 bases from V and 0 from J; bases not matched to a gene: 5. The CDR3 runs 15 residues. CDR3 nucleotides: TGTGCCAGCAGTTTTACGGGAGGGAACTCCTACGAGCAGTACTTC. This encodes CASSFTGGNSYEQYF.

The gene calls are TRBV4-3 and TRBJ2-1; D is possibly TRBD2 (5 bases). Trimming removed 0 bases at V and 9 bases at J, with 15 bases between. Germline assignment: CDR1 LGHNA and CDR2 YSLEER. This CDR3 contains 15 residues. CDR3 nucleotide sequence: TGCGCCAGCAGCCAAGATTTAGTGTCGGGGTTTGAGCAGTTCTTC. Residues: CASSQDLVSGFEQFF.

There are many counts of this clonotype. The CDR3 protein is CASSLQGTNIQYF. DNA of the CDR3: TGTGCCAGTAGTTTACAGGGGACGAACATTCAGTACTTC. The chain joins TRBV19 to TRBJ2-4; TRBD1 agrees at 7 bases. Losses at the gene ends were 5 bases for V and 7 bases for J; bases not matched to a gene: 5. This CDR3 contains 13 residues. The germline gives CDR1 LNHDA, CDR2 SQIVND (reference sequence).

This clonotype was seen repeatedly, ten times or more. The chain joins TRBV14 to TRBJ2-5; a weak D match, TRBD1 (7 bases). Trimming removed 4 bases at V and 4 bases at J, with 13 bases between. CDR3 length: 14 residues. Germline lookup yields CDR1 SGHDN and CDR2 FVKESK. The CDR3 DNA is TGTGCCAGCAGCCGCAGACAGGGAGGAGAGACCCAGTACTTC. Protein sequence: CASSRRQGGETQYF.

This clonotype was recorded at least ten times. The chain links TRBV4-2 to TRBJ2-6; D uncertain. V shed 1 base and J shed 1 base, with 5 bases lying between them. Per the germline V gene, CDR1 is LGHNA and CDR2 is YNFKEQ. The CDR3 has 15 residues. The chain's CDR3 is CASSQGSSGANVLTF. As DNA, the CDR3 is TGTGCCAGCAGCCAAGGATCGTCTGGGGCCAACGTCCTGACTTTC.

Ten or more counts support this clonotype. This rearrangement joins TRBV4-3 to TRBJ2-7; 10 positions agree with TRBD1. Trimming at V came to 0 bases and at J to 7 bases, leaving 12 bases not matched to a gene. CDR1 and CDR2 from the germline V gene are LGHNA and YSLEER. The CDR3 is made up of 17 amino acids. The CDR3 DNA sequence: TGCGCCAGCAGCCAAGATCATACTGGGACAGGGGCGGTGGAGCAGTACTTC. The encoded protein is CASSQDHTGTGAVEQYF.

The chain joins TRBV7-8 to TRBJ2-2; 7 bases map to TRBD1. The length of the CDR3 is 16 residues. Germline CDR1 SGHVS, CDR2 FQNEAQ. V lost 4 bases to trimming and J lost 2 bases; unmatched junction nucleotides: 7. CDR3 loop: CASSSATGINTGELFF. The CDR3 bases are TGTGCCAGCAGCTCCGCGACAGGGATTAACACCGGGGAGCTGTTTTTT.

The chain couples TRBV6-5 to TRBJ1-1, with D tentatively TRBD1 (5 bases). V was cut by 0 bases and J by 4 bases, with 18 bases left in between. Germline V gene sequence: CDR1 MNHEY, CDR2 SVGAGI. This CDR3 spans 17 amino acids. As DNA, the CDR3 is TGTGCCAGCAGTTACTCGATATACCCGGGGGTCGGCACTGAAGCTTTCTTT. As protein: CASSYSIYPGVGTEAFF.

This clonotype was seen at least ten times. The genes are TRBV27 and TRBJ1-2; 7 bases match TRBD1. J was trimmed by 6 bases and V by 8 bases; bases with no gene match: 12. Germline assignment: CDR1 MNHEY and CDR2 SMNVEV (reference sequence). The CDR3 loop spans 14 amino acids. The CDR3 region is CASVKLGQSDGYTF. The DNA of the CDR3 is TGTGCCAGCGTCAAACTGGGACAGAGCGATGGCTACACCTTC.

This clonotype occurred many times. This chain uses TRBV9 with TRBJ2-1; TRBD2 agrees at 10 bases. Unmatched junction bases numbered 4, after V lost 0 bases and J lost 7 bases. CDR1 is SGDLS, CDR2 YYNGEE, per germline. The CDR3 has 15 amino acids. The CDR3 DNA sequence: TGTGCCAGCAGCGTAGGAGCGGGAGGGCCGAATGAGCAGTTCTTC. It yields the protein CASSVGAGGPNEQFF.

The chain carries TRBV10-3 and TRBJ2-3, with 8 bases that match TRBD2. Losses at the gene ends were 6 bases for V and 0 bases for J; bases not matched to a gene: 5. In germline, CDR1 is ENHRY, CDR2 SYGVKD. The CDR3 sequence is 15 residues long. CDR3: CAIRGASGSTDTQYF. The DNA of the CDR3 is TGTGCCATCAGGGGGGCTAGCGGGAGCACAGATACGCAGTATTTT.

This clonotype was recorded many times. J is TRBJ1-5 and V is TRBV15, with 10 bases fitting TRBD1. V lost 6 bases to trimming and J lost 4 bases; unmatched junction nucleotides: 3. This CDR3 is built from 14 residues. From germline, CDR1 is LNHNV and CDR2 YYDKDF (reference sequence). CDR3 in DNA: TGTGCCACCAGAGGGACAGGGGTAAATCAGCCCCAGCATTTT. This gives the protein CATRGTGVNQPQHF.

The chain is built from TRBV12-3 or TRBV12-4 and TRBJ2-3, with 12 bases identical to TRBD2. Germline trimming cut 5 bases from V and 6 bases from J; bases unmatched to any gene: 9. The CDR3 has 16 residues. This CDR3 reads CASSPASGRVGDTQYF. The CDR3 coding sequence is TGTGCCAGCAGTCCCGCTAGCGGGAGGGTGGGGGATACGCAGTATTTT.

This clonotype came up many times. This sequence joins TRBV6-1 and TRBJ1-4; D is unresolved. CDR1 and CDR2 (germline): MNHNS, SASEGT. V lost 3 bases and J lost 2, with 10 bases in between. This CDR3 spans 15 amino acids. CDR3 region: CASSEPGGTNEKLFF. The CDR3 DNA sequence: TGTGCCAGCAGTGAGCCGGGCGGCACTAATGAAAAACTGTTTTTT.